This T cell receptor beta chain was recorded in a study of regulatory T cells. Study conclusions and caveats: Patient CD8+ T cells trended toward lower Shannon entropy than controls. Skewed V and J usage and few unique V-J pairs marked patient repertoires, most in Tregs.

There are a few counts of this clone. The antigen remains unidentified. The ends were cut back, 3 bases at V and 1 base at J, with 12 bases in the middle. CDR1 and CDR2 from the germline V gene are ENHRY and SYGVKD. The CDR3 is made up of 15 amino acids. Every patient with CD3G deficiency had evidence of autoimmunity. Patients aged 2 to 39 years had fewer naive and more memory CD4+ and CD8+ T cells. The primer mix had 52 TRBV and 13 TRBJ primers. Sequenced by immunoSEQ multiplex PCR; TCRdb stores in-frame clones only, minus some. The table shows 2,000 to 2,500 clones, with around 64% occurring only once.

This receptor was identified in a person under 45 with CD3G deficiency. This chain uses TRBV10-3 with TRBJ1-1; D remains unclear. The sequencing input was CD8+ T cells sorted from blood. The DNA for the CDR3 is TGTGCCATCAGTGACATTCCTCCGAAGAACACTGAAGCTTTCTTT. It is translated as CAISDIPPKNTEAFF.